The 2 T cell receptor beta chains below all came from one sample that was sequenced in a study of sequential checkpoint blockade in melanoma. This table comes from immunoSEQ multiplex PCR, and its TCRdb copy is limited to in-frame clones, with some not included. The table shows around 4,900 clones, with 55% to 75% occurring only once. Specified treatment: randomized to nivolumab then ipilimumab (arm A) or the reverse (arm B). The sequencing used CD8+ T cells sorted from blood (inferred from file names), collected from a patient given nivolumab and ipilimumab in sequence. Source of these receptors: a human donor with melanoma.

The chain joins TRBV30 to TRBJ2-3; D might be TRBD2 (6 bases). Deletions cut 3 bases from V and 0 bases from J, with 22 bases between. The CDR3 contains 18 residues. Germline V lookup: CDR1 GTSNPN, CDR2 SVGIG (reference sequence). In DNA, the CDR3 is TGTGCCTGGAGACCCTGGGACTTAGACGCCTCTAGCACAGATACGCAGTATTTT. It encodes CAWRPWDLDASSTDTQYF.

The CDR3 sequence: CASSPWGDHYNEQFF. The CDR3 bases are TGTGCCAGCAGCCCTTGGGGGGACCACTACAATGAGCAGTTCTTC. The chain is built from TRBV7-8 and TRBJ2-1, with a tentative D call TRBD2 (6 bases). Trimming took 5 bases from V and 3 from J, leaving 14 bases between them. From germline, CDR1 is SGHVS and CDR2 FQNEAQ. CDR3 size: 15 residues.